A few counts support the clone carrying this T cell receptor (beta chain). Antigen: not known. This record belongs to a study of post-analysis software for immune sequencing data. Whole-study results and caveats: The study found significantly lower normalized Chao1 diversity in multiple sclerosis patients than in controls.

Researchers reported that TCR beta cDNA libraries carried unique molecular identifiers. Around 500,000 cDNA molecules were obtained from approximately 1 to 10 million T cells. TCRdb itself ran the PCR reads through MiXCR, one entry per CDR3 protein. The table shows 650,000 to 850,000 distinct CDR3 sequences, with under 60% occurring only once. Specimen: blood. The clonotype comes from a girl between 10 and 17 years old with multiple sclerosis.

In DNA, the CDR3 is TGTGCCAGCAGTTTATTAGGACTAGCGGGAGGCAGGGAGCAGTTCTTC. Translation gives CASSLLGLAGGREQFF. The chain recombines TRBV28 with TRBJ2-1; TRBD2 matches at 14 bases. Looked up from germline, CDR1 is MDHEN and CDR2 is SYDVKM. The CDR3 has 16 residues. V was pared by 1 base and J by 10 bases, with 6 bases of the junction left unmatched.